Sequencing of this TCR beta chain was carried out in a study of blood T cell repertoires in COVID-19. Across the study: Donors in the United States, Italy and Spain gave samples during acute or convalescent COVID-19. In each case, the material was cDNA or gDNA derived from T cells, B-cell-depleted T cells, or PBMCs.

Source study methods: Reference gene primer amplification in the assay estimated nucleated cell counts. The method was immunoSEQ multiplex PCR; TCRdb's version includes in-frame clones alone and lacks a portion of them. V and J calls and clone size are as listed in that table; D and trimming were resolved from the DNA. Of 90,000 to 120,000 clones in the sample, around 83% are singletons; the top ten hold 2.1%. The CDR3 loop spans 15 amino acids. With 4 bases removed from V and 9 bases from J, the gap between germline ends came to 19 bases. CDR1 and CDR2 from the germline V gene are MDHEN and SYDVKM. Specimen: peripheral blood. This TCR derives from a human donor in a cohort sampled during active COVID-19. This sequence joins TRBV28 and TRBJ2-1; unclear D gene. The CDR3 sequence: CASSSGSRRVGEQFF. CDR3 in DNA: TGTGCCAGCAGTTCGGGTTCCCGGCGAGTAGGTGAGCAGTTCTTC. The variable domain in full, completed from reference TRBV28 and TRBJ2-1, reads DVKVTQSSRYLVKRTGEKVFLECVQDMDHENMFWYRQDPGLGLRLIYFSYDVKMKEKGDIPEGYSVSREKKERFSLILESASTNQTSMYLCASSSGSRRVGEQFFGPGTRLTVL.